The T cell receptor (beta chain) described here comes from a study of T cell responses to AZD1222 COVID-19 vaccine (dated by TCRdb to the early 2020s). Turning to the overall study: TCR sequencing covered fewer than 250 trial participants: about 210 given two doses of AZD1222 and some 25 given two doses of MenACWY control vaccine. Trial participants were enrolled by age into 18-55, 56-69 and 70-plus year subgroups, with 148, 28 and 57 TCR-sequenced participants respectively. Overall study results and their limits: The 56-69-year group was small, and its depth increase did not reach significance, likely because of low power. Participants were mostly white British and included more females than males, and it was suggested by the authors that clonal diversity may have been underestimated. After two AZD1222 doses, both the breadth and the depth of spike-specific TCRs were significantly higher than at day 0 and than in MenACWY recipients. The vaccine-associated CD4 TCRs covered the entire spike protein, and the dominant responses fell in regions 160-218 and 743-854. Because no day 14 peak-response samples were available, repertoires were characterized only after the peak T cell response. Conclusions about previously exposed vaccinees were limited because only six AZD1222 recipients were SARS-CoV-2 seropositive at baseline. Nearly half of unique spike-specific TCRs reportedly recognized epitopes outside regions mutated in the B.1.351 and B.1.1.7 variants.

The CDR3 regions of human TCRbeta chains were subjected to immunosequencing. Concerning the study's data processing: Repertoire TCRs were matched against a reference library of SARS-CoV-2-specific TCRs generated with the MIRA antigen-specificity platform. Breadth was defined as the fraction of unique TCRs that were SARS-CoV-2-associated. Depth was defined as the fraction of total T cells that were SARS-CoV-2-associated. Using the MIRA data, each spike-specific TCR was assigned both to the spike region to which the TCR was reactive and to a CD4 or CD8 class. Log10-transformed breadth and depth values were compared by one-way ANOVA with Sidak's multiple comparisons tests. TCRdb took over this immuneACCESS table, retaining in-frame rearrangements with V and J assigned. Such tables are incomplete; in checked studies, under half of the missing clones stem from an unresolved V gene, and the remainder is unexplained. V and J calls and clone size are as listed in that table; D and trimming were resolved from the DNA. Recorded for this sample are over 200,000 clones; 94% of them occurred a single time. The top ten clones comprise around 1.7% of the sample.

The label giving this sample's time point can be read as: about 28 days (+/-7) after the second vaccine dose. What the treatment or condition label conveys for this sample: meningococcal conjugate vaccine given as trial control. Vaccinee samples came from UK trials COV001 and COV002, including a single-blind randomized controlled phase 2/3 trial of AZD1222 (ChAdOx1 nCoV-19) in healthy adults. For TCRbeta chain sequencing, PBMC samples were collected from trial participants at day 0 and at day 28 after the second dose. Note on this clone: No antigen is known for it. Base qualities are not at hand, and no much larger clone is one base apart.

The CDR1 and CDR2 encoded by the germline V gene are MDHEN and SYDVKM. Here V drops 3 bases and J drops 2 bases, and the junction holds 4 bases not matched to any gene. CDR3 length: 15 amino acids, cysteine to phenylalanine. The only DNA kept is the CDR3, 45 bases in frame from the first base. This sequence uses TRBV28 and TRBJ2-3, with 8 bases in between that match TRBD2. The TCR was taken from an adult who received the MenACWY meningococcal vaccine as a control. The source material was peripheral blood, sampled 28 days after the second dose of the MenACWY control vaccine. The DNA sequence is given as TGTGCCAGCAGTTTTACTAGCGGCCTCACAGATACGCAGTATTTT. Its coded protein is CASSFTSGLTDTQYF.